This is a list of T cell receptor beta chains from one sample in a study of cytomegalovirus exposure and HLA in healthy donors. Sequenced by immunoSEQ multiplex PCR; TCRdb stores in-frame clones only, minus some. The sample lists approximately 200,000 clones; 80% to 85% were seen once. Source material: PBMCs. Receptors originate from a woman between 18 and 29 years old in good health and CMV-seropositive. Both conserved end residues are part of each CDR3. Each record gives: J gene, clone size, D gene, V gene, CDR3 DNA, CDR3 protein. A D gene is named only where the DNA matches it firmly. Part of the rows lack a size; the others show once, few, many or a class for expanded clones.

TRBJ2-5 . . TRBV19 TGTGCCAGTAGGGATAGAAGTAGCCTTCCGGAGACCCAGTACTTC CASRDRSSLPETQYF
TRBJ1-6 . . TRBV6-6 TGTGCCAGCTCCGCCCAGGGTTATAATTCACCCCTCCACTTT CASSAQGYNSPLHF
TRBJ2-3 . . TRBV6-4 TGTGCCAGCAGTGAGGGGGCAGATGCTGGGGGTACGCAGTATTTT CASSEGADAGGTQYF
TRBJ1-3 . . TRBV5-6 TGTGCCAGCAGCCGGGAGGGGGTCCGGAACACCATATATTTT CASSREGVRNTIYF
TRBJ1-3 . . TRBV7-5 TGTGTCAGAAGCTTAGGACCCCAAAGAAGAATCAGGGGCTCTGGAAACACCATATATTTT CVRSLGPQRRIRGSGNTIYF
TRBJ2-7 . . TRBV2 TGTGCCAGCAGTGACCAGGGTATGGGCTACGAGCAGTACTTC CASSDQGMGYEQYF
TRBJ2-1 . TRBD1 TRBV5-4 TGTGCCAGCAGCTCGGGACAGGGGCAATACAATGAGCAGTTCTTC CASSSGQGQYNEQFF
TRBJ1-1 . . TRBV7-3 TGTGCCAGCAGCTCCAGAACAGGGATGAACACTGAAGCTTTCTTT CASSSRTGMNTEAFF
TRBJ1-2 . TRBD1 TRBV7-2 TGTGCCAGCAGCGAGGACAGGGGAACTGGCTACACCTTC CASSEDRGTGYTF
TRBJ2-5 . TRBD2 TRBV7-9 TGTGCCAGCAGCTTGGGACTAGCGGCGGAGACCCAGTACTTC CASSLGLAAETQYF
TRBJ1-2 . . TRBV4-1 TGCGCCAGCAGCCAAGATGGAGGACTAAACTATGGCTACACCTTC CASSQDGGLNYGYTF
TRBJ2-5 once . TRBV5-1 TGCGCCAGCCTTCCACCCGGGGGCCAAGAGACCCAGTACTTC CASLPPGGQETQYF
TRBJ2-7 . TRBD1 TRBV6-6 TGTGCCAGCAGCTACGACAGGGGAAGAGGCGCGCAGTACTTC CASSYDRGRGAQYF
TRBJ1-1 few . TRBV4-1 TGCGCCAGCAGCACCTCGGACACCCTGAACACTGAAGCTTTCTTT CASSTSDTLNTEAFF
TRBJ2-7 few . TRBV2 TGTGCCGGACTTTCGGGCGATAGCTCCTACGAGCAGTACTTC CAGLSGDSSYEQYF
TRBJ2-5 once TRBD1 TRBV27 TGTGCCAGCAGTTCCCTTTGGGCGGACAGGGGAGAGACCCAGTACTTC CASSSLWADRGETQYF
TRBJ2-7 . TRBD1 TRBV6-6 TGTGCCAGCGCGAATCCGGGACAGACAACCTACGAGCAGTACTTC CASANPGQTTYEQYF
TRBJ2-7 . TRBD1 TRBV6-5 TGTGCCAGCAGCTCTCTGGACAGGGTCGCCTACGAGCAGTACTTC CASSSLDRVAYEQYF
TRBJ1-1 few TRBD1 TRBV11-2 TGTGCCAGCAGCACGCCGAGGACAGGGATGACTGAAGCTTTCTTT CASSTPRTGMTEAFF
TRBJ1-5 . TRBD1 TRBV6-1 TGTGCCAGCCTTCTCCTGACAGGGGGAGGGCAGCCCCAGCATTTT CASLLLTGGGQPQHF
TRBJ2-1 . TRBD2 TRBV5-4 TGTGCCAGCAGGACTAGCGGGGGGAGCTCCTACAATGAGCAGTTCTTC CASRTSGGSSYNEQFF
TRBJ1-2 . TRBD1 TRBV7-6 TGTGCCAGCAGTCTTAGAATCCCCGGGACAGGGGTCCCTAACTATGGCTACACCTTC CASSLRIPGTGVPNYGYTF
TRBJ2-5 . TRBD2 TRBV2 TGTGCCAGCAGTGAAGCGCTTACGGGGGGGAGGGCCCAGTACTTC CASSEALTGGRAQYF